Below are 13 T cell receptor beta chains sequenced from a single sample in a study of T cell responses to AZD1222 COVID-19 vaccine. The data were produced by immunoSEQ multiplex PCR, yet TCRdb's version contains in-frame clones alone and is incomplete. Here the sample spans roughly 120,000 clones, 88% being singletons. The specimen comprised peripheral blood, sampled on day 0 of AZD1222 vaccination. The source is an adult in good health.

The table lists this clone with a few counts. V and J are TRBV5-1 and TRBJ2-2; 10 bases line up with TRBD2. V gave up 5 bases and J gave up 0 bases; unmatched junction bases: 7. This CDR3 contains 17 residues. The germline V gene has CDR1 SGHRS and CDR2 YFSETQ. CDR3 DNA: TGCGCCAGCAGGGCTAGCGGGAGAGGAACGAACACCGGGGAGCTGTTTTTT. Amino acids: CASRASGRGTNTGELFF.

The chain carries TRBV27 and TRBJ2-2; TRBD1 is a possible D gene (5 bases). Germline-derived CDR1 and CDR2 are MNHEY and SMNVEV (reference sequence). V was pared by 4 bases and J by 5 bases, with 11 bases between. The CDR3 has 14 residues. The CDR3 region is CASSSAGSTGELFF. The CDR3 DNA reads TGTGCCAGCAGTTCGGCAGGGTCGACCGGGGAGCTGTTTTTT.

CDR3 sequence: CSVDRGREPTEAFF. The CDR3 bases are TGCAGCGTTGATAGGGGCAGGGAGCCCACTGAAGCTTTCTTT. The chain carries TRBV29-1 and TRBJ1-1; possibly TRBD1 for D (5 bases). V was trimmed by 3 bases and J by 4 bases, leaving 15 bases between them. Germline V lookup: CDR1 SQVTM, CDR2 ANQGSEA. This CDR3 contains 14 residues.

This chain uses TRBV6-6 with TRBJ1-5, with D maybe TRBD1 (6 bases). With 0 bases removed from V and 7 bases from J, the gap between germline ends came to 10 bases. From germline, CDR1 is MNHNY and CDR2 SVGAGI (reference sequence). The CDR3 has 14 residues. The CDR3 DNA sequence: TGTGCCAGCAGTTACTCCCCGGGGGGCCAGCCCCAGCATTTT. Its protein product is CASSYSPGGQPQHF.

The J gene is TRBJ1-5, the V gene TRBV6-2 or TRBV6-3; maybe TRBD1 (5 bases). The CDR3 spans 16 residues. V dropped 0 bases and J dropped 2 bases, with 11 bases sitting between them. Germline values: CDR1 MNHEY, CDR2 SVGEGT. This CDR3 reads CASSYSGVRGNQPQHF. Here the CDR3 DNA reads TGTGCCAGCAGTTACTCAGGGGTGCGGGGCAATCAGCCCCAGCATTTT.

This rearrangement joins TRBV7-9 to TRBJ1-2; D unresolved. The ends were cut back, 5 bases at V and 0 bases at J, with 10 bases in the middle. There are 14 residues in the CDR3. CDR1 and CDR2 (germline): SEHNR, FQNEAQ (reference sequence). DNA for the CDR3: TGTGCCAGCAGCCCCGACACAGCTAACTATGGCTACACCTTC. Residues: CASSPDTANYGYTF.

This clone was found once. V is TRBV5-1 and J is TRBJ2-7; maybe TRBD1 (5 bases). The germline V gene encodes CDR1 SGHRS and CDR2 YFSETQ. V lost 5 bases, J lost 0 bases, and 9 bases lay in between. This CDR3 contains 13 residues. The CDR3 protein is CASRNRSSYEQYF. CDR3 nucleotides: TGCGCCAGCAGAAACAGGAGCTCCTACGAGCAGTACTTC.

The chain has TRBV7-9 and TRBJ1-1; D is ambiguous. Germline V gene sequence: CDR1 SEHNR, CDR2 FQNEAQ (reference sequence). The CDR3 covers 16 residues. The V and J ends lost 5 bases and 1 base respectively, with 17 bases between them. In DNA, the CDR3 is TGTGCCAGCAGCCATTCCCTCGGCGGTGGGAACACTGAAGCTTTCTTT. Protein product: CASSHSLGGGNTEAFF.

This sequence joins TRBV30 and TRBJ1-1, with a tentative D call TRBD1 (6 bases). The V and J ends lost 5 bases and 1 base respectively, with 8 bases between them. This CDR3 comprises 12 residues. Per germline, CDR1 GTSNPN and CDR2 SVGIG (reference sequence). The CDR3 nucleotides read TGTGCCTGGCGCAGGGGGAACACTGAAGCTTTCTTT. Translated, it gives CAWRRGNTEAFF.

The rearrangement joins TRBV4-3 to TRBJ2-5; 11 bases agree with TRBD2. The V and J ends lost 3 bases and 1 base, in that order; junction bases with no gene match: 7. Germline-derived CDR1 and CDR2 are LGHNA and YSLEER. The CDR3 extends over 17 amino acids. The CDR3 DNA follows: TGCGCCAGCAGCCATGTAGCGGGGGGGCCTCCCCAAGAGACCCAGTACTTC. Protein: CASSHVAGGPPQETQYF.

The CDR3 sequence: CASLTGGELFF. The CDR3 DNA is TGTGCCAGCCTGACGGGAGGGGAGCTGTTTTTT. The V gene is TRBV6-1, the J gene TRBJ2-2; D possibly corresponds to TRBD2 (5 bases). Germline CDR1 and CDR2: MNHNS and SASEGT. V lost 8 bases, J lost 8 bases, and 9 bases lay in between. This CDR3 has 11 residues.

The chain uses TRBV15 and TRBJ2-1; D possibly corresponds to TRBD2 (5 bases). Trimming stripped 1 base from V and 6 bases from J, with 10 bases between. The CDR3 loop spans 14 amino acids. Germline V CDR1 and CDR2: LNHNV, YYDKDF (reference sequence). The CDR3 DNA is TGTGCCACCAGCAGAGGCGGTCGGGGCAATGAGCAGTTCTTC. It encodes CATSRGGRGNEQFF.

This chain links TRBV2 with TRBJ1-2; 7 positions agree with TRBD1. CDR3 length: 14 amino acids. Germline V gene data show CDR1 as SNHLY and CDR2 as FYNNEI. Losses at the gene ends were 5 bases for V and 2 bases for J; bases not matched to a gene: 5. CDR3: CASSRQGNNYGYTF. CDR3 nucleotides: TGTGCCAGCAGTCGACAGGGAAACAACTATGGCTACACCTTC.